One T cell receptor beta chain is described in this entry. This specimen belongs to a study of blood T cell repertoires in COVID-19. Study-level information: Sites in the United States, Italy and Spain provided acute and convalescent COVID-19 samples. T cells, B-cell-depleted T cells, or PBMCs provided the cDNA or gDNA that served as material.

Seattle patients were enrolled during active infection and followed longitudinally. The repertoire was sequenced with immunoSEQ multiplex PCR; TCRdb's copy has only in-frame clones and lacks some. The table has approximately 350,000 clones, roughly 90% seen once. V lost 6 bases and J lost 14, with 17 bases in between. There are 12 residues in the CDR3. Per the germline V gene, CDR1 is KGHSH and CDR2 is LQKENI. The sequence was collected from a young woman with COVID-19, enrolled during active disease. The source material was peripheral blood. The genes are TRBV18 and TRBJ2-1, with a possible D match to TRBD2 (6 bases). This chain's CDR3 is CASSGAQGGEFF. DNA for the CDR3: TGTGCCAGCTCCGGCGCCCAGGGCGGGGAGTTCTTC.